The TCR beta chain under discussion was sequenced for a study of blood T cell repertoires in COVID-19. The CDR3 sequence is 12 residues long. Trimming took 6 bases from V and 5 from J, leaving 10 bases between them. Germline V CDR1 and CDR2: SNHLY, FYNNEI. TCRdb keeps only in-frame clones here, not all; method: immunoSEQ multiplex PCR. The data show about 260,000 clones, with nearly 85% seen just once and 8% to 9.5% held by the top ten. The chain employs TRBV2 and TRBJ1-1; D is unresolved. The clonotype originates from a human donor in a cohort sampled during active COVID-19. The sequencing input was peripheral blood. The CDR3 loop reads CASSTSWTEAFF. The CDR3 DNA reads TGTGCCAGCAGCACCAGTTGGACTGAAGCTTTCTTT.